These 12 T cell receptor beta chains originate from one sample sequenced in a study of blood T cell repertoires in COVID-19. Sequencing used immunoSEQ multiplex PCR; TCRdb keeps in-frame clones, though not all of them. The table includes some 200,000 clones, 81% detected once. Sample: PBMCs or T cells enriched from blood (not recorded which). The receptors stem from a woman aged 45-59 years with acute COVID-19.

CDR3: CSAGGGASNQPQHF. CDR3 DNA: TGCAGCGCAGGTGGAGGGGCGAGCAATCAGCCCCAGCATTTT. The genes are TRBV29-1 and TRBJ1-5, with D perhaps matching TRBD1 (5 bases). Germline V gives CDR1 SQVTM, CDR2 ANQGSEA. Trimming cost V 7 bases and J 1 base, with 14 bases left between them. This CDR3 has 14 residues.

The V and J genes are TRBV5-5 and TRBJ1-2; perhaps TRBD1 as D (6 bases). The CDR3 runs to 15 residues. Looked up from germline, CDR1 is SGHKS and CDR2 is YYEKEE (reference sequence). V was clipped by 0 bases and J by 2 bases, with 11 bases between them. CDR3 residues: CASSLAGDANYGYTF. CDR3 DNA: TGTGCCAGCAGCTTGGCAGGGGATGCGAACTATGGCTACACCTTC.

As DNA, the CDR3 is TGTGCCAGCAGCCAAGTAAGGGACTCCCCGCGGTACTTC. Protein product: CASSQVRDSPRYF. The chain has TRBV3-1 (or the pseudogene TRBV3-2) and TRBJ2-7; a weak D match, TRBD2 (6 bases). Germline values: CDR1 LGHDT, CDR2 YNNKEL (reference sequence). V shed 1 base and J shed 12 bases, with 16 bases lying between them. The CDR3 is 13 residues long.

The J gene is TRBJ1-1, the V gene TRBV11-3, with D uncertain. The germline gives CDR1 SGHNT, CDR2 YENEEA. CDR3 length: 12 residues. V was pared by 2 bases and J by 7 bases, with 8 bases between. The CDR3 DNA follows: TGTGCCAGCAGCTTATCCGGGTATGAAGCTTTCTTT. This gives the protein CASSLSGYEAFF.

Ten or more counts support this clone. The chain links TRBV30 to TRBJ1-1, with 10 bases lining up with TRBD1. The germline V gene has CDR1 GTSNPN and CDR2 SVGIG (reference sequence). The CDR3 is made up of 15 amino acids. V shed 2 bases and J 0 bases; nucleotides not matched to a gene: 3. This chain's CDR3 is CAWSRQGALNTEAFF. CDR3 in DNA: TGTGCCTGGAGTAGACAGGGGGCGCTGAACACTGAAGCTTTCTTT.

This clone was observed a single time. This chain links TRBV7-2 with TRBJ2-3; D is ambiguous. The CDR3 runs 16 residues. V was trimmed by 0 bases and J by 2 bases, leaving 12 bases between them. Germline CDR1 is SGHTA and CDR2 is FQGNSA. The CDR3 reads CASSLAIGGSTDTQYF. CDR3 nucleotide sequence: TGTGCCAGCAGCTTAGCGATAGGCGGATCCACAGATACGCAGTATTTT. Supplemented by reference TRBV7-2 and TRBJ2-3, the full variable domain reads GAGVSQSPSNKVTEKGKDVELRCDPISGHTALYWYRQSLGQGLEFLIYFQGNSAPDKSGLPSDRFSAERTGGSVSTLTIQRTQQEDSAVYLCASSLAIGGSTDTQYFGPGTRLTVL.

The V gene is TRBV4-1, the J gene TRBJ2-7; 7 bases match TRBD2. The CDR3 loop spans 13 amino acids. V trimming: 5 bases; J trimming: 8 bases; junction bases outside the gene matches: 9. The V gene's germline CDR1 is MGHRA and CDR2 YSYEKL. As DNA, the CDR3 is TGCGCCAGCAGCGGTCGAACGCGGGAGAAGCAGTACTTC. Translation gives CASSGRTREKQYF.

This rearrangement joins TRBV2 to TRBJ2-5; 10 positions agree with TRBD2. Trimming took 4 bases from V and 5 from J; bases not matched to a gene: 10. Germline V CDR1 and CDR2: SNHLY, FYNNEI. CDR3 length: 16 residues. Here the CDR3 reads CASSVNLAGVSETQYF. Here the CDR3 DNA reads TGTGCCAGCAGTGTGAACCTAGCGGGAGTGAGCGAGACCCAGTACTTC.

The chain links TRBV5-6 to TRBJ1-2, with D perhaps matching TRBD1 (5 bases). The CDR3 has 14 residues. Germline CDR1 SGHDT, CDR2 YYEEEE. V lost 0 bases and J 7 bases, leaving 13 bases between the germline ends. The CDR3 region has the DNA TGTGCCAGCAGCTTGGTCAGTCAGGGCGTTGGCTACACCTTC. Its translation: CASSLVSQGVGYTF.

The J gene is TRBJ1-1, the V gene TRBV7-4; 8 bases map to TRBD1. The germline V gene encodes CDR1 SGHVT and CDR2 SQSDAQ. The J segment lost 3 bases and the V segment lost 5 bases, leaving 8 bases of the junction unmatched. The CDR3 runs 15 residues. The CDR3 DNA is TGTGCCAGCAGCCCGCAGGGGGCGCTGGACACTGAAGCTTTCTTT. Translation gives CASSPQGALDTEAFF.

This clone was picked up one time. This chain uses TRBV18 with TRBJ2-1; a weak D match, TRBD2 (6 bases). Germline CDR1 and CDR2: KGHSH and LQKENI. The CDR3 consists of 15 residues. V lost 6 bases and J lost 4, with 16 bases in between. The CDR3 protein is CASSLRPSEYNEQFF. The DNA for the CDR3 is TGTGCCAGCTCGCTTAGGCCTAGCGAGTACAATGAGCAGTTCTTC. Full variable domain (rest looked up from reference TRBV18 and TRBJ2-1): NAGVMQNPRHLVRRRGQEARLRCSPMKGHSHVYWYRQLPEEGLKFMVYLQKENIIDESGMPKERFSAEFPKEGPSILRIQQVVRGDSAAYFCASSLRPSEYNEQFFGPGTRLTVL.

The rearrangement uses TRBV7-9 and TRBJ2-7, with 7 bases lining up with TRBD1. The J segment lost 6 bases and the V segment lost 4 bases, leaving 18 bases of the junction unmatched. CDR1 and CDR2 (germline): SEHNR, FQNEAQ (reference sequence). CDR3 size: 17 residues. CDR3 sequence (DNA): TGTGCCAGCAGCTCCTCGGGACAGCGTCGAGCTTGGGGCGAGCAGTACTTC. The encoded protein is CASSSSGQRRAWGEQYF.